The 12 T cell receptor beta chains below were found in one sample sequenced in a study of blood T cell repertoires in COVID-19. Clones were sequenced by immunoSEQ multiplex PCR, and TCRdb holds only the in-frame ones, with some missing. The table shows over 200,000 clones, with 84% occurring only once. Sequencing was carried out using peripheral blood. The receptors were sampled from a woman aged 45-65 years with active or convalescent COVID-19.

The chain couples TRBV24-1 to TRBJ2-3, with TRBD2 as a possible D gene (5 bases). V lost 4 bases to trimming and J lost 1 base, with 11 bases between them. The CDR3 is made up of 15 amino acids. Germline loops: CDR1 KGHDR, CDR2 SFDVKD. The CDR3 coding sequence is TGTGCCACCAGTGAAGCACGACTACGCACAGATACGCAGTATTTT. The encoded protein is CATSEARLRTDTQYF.

This clone occurred many times. Here the CDR3 reads CASSPIQGVSYEQYV. The CDR3 DNA reads as TGTGCCAGCTCACCTATCCAGGGGGTCTCCTACGAGCAGTACGTC. The chain is built from TRBV18 and TRBJ2-7, with TRBD1 identical over 7 bases. CDR1 KGHSH and CDR2 LQKENI come from the germline V gene. The ends lost 3 bases at V and 0 bases at J; junction bases unmatched: 5. This CDR3 has 15 amino acids.

The rearrangement links TRBV12-5 to TRBJ2-1; D is ambiguous. Germline values: CDR1 LGHNT, CDR2 FRNRAP. V was clipped by 2 bases and J by 8 bases, with 4 bases between them. This CDR3 contains 11 residues. The CDR3: CASGLRDEQFF. DNA of the CDR3: TGTGCTAGTGGTTTGCGGGATGAGCAGTTCTTC. The whole variable domain, remainder taken from reference TRBV12-5 and TRBJ2-1, is DARVTQTPRHKVTEMGQEVTMRCQPILGHNTVFWYRQTMMQGLELLAYFRNRAPLDDSGMPKDRFSAEMPDATLATLKIQPSEPRDSAVYFCASGLRDEQFFGPGTRLTVL.

The V and J genes are TRBV5-6 and TRBJ1-6; 8 bases are a match to TRBD1. The V segment lost 4 bases and the J segment 10 bases; nucleotides outside the gene matches: 13. Germline V gene sequence: CDR1 SGHDT, CDR2 YYEEEE. This CDR3 contains 16 residues. The CDR3 DNA follows: TGTGCCAGCAGCCCGGACAGGGTGAGAGCGAGATCACCCCTCCACTTT. Its protein is CASSPDRVRARSPLHF.

The V call is TRBV3-1 (or the pseudogene TRBV3-2), the J call TRBJ1-4; D gene ambiguous. The CDR3 runs to 13 residues. Trimming removed 4 bases from V and 6 bases from J, with 9 bases in between. The germline gives CDR1 LGHDT, CDR2 YNNKEL (reference sequence). The CDR3 region is CASSRGVDEKLFF. In nucleotides, the CDR3 is TGTGCCAGCAGCCGCGGGGTTGATGAAAAACTGTTTTTT.

The genes are TRBV6-5 and TRBJ1-2; 8 nucleotides match TRBD1. This CDR3 spans 15 amino acids. V shed 2 bases, J shed 3 bases, and the junction held 5 bases outside the gene matches. Germline assignment: CDR1 MNHEY and CDR2 SVGAGI. CDR3 residues: CASSYRSTGDYGYTF. The CDR3 coding sequence is TGTGCCAGCAGTTACCGATCGACAGGGGACTATGGCTACACCTTC.

This clone was seen a few times. This chain uses TRBV12-5 with TRBJ1-5; maybe TRBD1 (6 bases). CDR1 is LGHNT, CDR2 FRNRAP, per germline. Trimming took 6 bases from V and 6 from J, leaving 18 bases between them. This CDR3 is built from 15 residues. In DNA form, the CDR3 reads TGTGCTAGTGGATCTTCAGGGGCCTCGGGTCAGCCCCAGCATTTT. It specifies CASGSSGASGQPQHF. Full variable domain (remainder filled in from reference TRBV12-5 and TRBJ1-5): DARVTQTPRHKVTEMGQEVTMRCQPILGHNTVFWYRQTMMQGLELLAYFRNRAPLDDSGMPKDRFSAEMPDATLATLKIQPSEPRDSAVYFCASGSSGASGQPQHFGDGTRLSIL.

The genes are TRBV27 and TRBJ1-5; D gene uncertain. Germline V gene data show CDR1 as MNHEY and CDR2 as SMNVEV (reference sequence). The CDR3 consists of 14 residues. Trimming took off 6 bases at V and 4 bases at J, with 13 bases between the two ends. In DNA, the CDR3 is TGTGCCAGCAGCCCTACAGACAAGAATCAGCCCCAGCATTTT. This gives the protein CASSPTDKNQPQHF.

This chain joins TRBV7-3 and TRBJ1-6; 10 bases match TRBD1. This CDR3 has 15 amino acids. CDR1 is SGHTA and CDR2 is FQGTGA in the germline V gene. J lost 9 bases, V lost 0 bases, and 2 bases had no gene match. The CDR3 DNA reads as TGTGCCAGCAGCTTAACGGGACAGGGGAGTTCACCCCTCCACTTT. Its protein product is CASSLTGQGSSPLHF.

The chain has TRBV18 and TRBJ1-5; possibly TRBD1 for D (5 bases). Germline V gene data show CDR1 as KGHSH and CDR2 as LQKENI. The CDR3 is 13 amino acids. The V and J ends lost 3 bases and 6 bases respectively, with 9 bases between them. Here the CDR3 reads CASSPGGAQPQHF. The CDR3 nucleotides are TGTGCCAGCTCACCCGGTGGGGCTCAGCCCCAGCATTTT.

This clone was seen a few times. This chain joins TRBV3-1 (or the pseudogene TRBV3-2) and TRBJ2-1, with 9 bases that match TRBD2. CDR3 length: 16 residues. The V segment lost 0 bases and the J segment 6 bases; nucleotides outside the gene matches: 6. Looked up from germline, CDR1 is LGHDT and CDR2 is YNNKEL (reference sequence). CDR3 loop: CASSQEASGEGNEQFF. CDR3 DNA: TGTGCCAGCAGCCAAGAGGCTAGCGGGGAGGGCAATGAGCAGTTCTTC.

This chain links TRBV2 with TRBJ2-7; 7 positions match TRBD1. The V and J ends lost 10 bases and 4 bases, in that order; junction bases with no gene match: 7. The V gene's germline CDR1 is SNHLY and CDR2 FYNNEI. The CDR3 totals 12 residues. The CDR3 protein is CAKGDSSYEQYF. The CDR3 bases are TGTGCCAAGGGGGACAGTTCTTACGAGCAGTACTTC.